The T cell receptor beta chain under discussion was sequenced for a study of metastatic and nonmetastatic thyroid tumors. About the research overall: Repertoires from blood and tumor or nodule tissue of malignant and benign thyroid patients were compared. General study points: In blood and tumor, TCR beta diversity was reportedly significantly higher in malignant thyroid tumors than in benign nodules.

The table lists this clone with many counts. Its specificity is unknown. Before thyroid surgery, none of the patients had received any treatment. TCRdb ran MiXCR on the PCR reads. The table records about 18,000 clones, over 25% of them present only once. The CDR3 runs to 18 residues. Germline values: CDR1 LGHDT, CDR2 YNNKEL (reference sequence). V lost 4 bases to trimming and J lost 3 bases; unmatched junction nucleotides: 15. The V and J genes are TRBV3-1 and TRBJ2-3, with 8 positions matching TRBD2. The TCR originated in a male donor with papillary thyroid cancer or a benign thyroid nodule (not recorded which). Some clones in this sample may be carry-over from other donors' samples. Sequencing was performed on tumor tissue. Written as DNA, the CDR3 is TGTGCCAGCAGCCCCCCCCGGGGGGGGGGCGGTGGGACAGATACGCAGTATTTT. Its translation is CASSPPRGGGGGTDTQYF.